The present T cell receptor beta chain was sequenced within a study of T-cell memory formation after mild COVID-19. Study at large: Largely, the TCR clusters proved donor specific. Points from the study as a whole: Clones from the second wave (peaking day 37) had unconfirmed SARS-CoV-2 specificity. Memory cells collected pre-infection included some clones that later responded, suggesting cross-reactive memory joined.

This clonotype was counted a few times. The antigen remains undetermined. CDR3 size: 14 residues. Trimming took 2 bases from V and 3 from J, leaving 10 bases between them. CDR1 is MDHEN and CDR2 is SYDVKM in the germline V gene. From 5'RACE with constant-segment primers came TCR alpha and TCR beta cDNA libraries that carried sample barcodes and UMIs. TCRdb reprocessed the 5' RACE reads via MiXCR and lists one record per CDR3 protein. This table holds fewer than 400,000 distinct CDR3 sequences, 10% to 15% found once. This receptor was taken from a man aged 18 to 30 who had mild COVID-19 (a few samples of this study predate the infection). Cell type and time point are not known. The source material was PBMCs or a T cell subset sorted from them (not recorded which). The rearrangement links TRBV28 to TRBJ1-2; weak D call: TRBD1 (6 bases). The CDR3 reads CASSLGQNYYGYTF. The CDR3 DNA follows: TGTGCCAGCAGTTTAGGACAGAACTACTATGGCTACACCTTC.